These 28 T cell receptor beta chains were sequenced from one sample in a study of cytomegalovirus exposure and HLA in healthy donors. The PCR ran on 60 Vbeta and 13 Jbeta primers. Assay used: immunoSEQ multiplex PCR; TCRdb lists only in-frame clones, some missing. This table holds about 130,000 clones, around 77% found once. The sample was PBMCs. Source of these receptors: a man aged 50 or older in good health and CMV-seronegative.

This chain connects TRBV15 to TRBJ1-5; D might be TRBD1 (5 bases). Germline lookup yields CDR1 LNHNV and CDR2 YYDKDF (reference sequence). Trimming stripped 0 bases from V and 6 bases from J, with 12 bases between. The CDR3 covers 15 residues. CDR3 residues: CATSRDGGATQPQHF. The CDR3 DNA is TGTGCCACCAGCAGAGATGGAGGGGCGACTCAGCCCCAGCATTTT.

The V and J genes are TRBV7-9 and TRBJ2-5; weak D call: TRBD1 (5 bases). This CDR3 is 16 amino acids long. CDR1 is SEHNR, CDR2 FQNEAQ, per germline (reference sequence). Trimming shortened V by 2 bases and J by 5 bases, and 18 bases separated the two germline ends. CDR3 DNA sequence: TGTGCCAGCAGCTTATCAGGATCAGGGCTGAGGGAGACCCAGTACTTC. Translating it yields CASSLSGSGLRETQYF.

The CDR3 region is CASSYSDTMNTEAFF. CDR3 DNA: TGTGCCAGCAGTTACTCAGACACGATGAACACTGAAGCTTTCTTT. This chain links TRBV6-5 with TRBJ1-1; D is ambiguous. Germline V gene sequence: CDR1 MNHEY, CDR2 SVGAGI. V lost 0 bases and J 0 bases, leaving 8 bases between the germline ends. This CDR3 is built from 15 residues.

The chain couples TRBV19 to TRBJ2-6; 7 nucleotides agree with TRBD2. Germline CDR1 reads LNHDA; CDR2 reads SQIVND (reference sequence). The CDR3 has 15 amino acids. V lost 6 bases to trimming and J lost 0 bases; unmatched junction nucleotides: 2. CDR3 nucleotide sequence: TGTGCCAGTAGCGGGGGGTCCTCTGGGGCCAACGTCCTGACTTTC. Amino acids: CASSGGSSGANVLTF. Full variable domain (rest looked up from reference TRBV19 and TRBJ2-6): DGGITQSPKYLFRKEGQNVTLSCEQNLNHDAMYWYRQDPGQGLRLIYYSQIVNDFQKGDIAEGYSVSREKKESFPLTVTSAQKNPTAFYLCASSGGSSGANVLTFGAGSRLTVL.

The rearrangement uses TRBV14 and TRBJ1-1, with TRBD1 identical over 7 bases. There are 15 residues in the CDR3. J was trimmed by 0 bases and V by 6 bases; bases with no gene match: 7. CDR1 is SGHDN and CDR2 is FVKESK in the germline V gene. The CDR3 loop reads CASSHETGMNTEAFF. The CDR3, as DNA: TGTGCCAGCAGTCATGAGACAGGGATGAACACTGAAGCTTTCTTT.

J is TRBJ1-4 and V is TRBV19; 8 nucleotides align to TRBD1. Per germline, CDR1 LNHDA and CDR2 SQIVND (reference sequence). This CDR3 is built from 15 residues. Germline trimming cut 5 bases from V and 3 bases from J; bases unmatched to any gene: 5. CDR3 loop: CASSPQGAPNEKLFF. CDR3 sequence (DNA): TGTGCCAGTAGTCCGCAGGGGGCGCCTAATGAAAAACTGTTTTTT.

The J gene is TRBJ1-5, the V gene TRBV5-4, with D hard to call. CDR1 is SGHNT, CDR2 YYREEE, per germline (reference sequence). The V and J ends lost 4 bases and 3 bases respectively, with 14 bases between them. The CDR3 length is 15 residues. The CDR3 loop is CASSAGTEDNQPQHF. Here the CDR3 DNA reads TGTGCCAGCAGCGCGGGCACCGAGGACAATCAGCCCCAGCATTTT.

This chain uses TRBV5-1 with TRBJ2-5, with D perhaps TRBD2 (6 bases). V dropped 3 bases and J dropped 5 bases, with 14 bases sitting between them. The CDR3 length is 14 residues. Germline loops: CDR1 SGHRS, CDR2 YFSETQ. Written as DNA, the CDR3 is TGCGCCAGCAGCTGGGGGACTTTGGGGGAGACCCAGTACTTC. Translated: CASSWGTLGETQYF.

The gene calls are TRBV4-3 and TRBJ1-2, with 9 bases lining up with TRBD1. CDR3 size: 15 residues. The germline gives CDR1 LGHNA, CDR2 YSLEER. Trimming removed 4 bases from V and 1 base from J; junction bases left unmatched: 4. CDR3 DNA: TGCGCCAGCAGCCGAAACAGGGGGCGTAACTATGGCTACACCTTC. This gives the protein CASSRNRGRNYGYTF.

CDR3 in DNA: TGTGCCAGCAGTGATTCCCGTAATCAGCCCCAGCATTTT. As protein: CASSDSRNQPQHF. This sequence joins TRBV2 and TRBJ1-5, with D hard to call. This CDR3 is built from 13 residues. V dropped 3 bases and J dropped 4 bases, with 7 bases sitting between them. Germline lookup yields CDR1 SNHLY and CDR2 FYNNEI.

The V and J genes are TRBV7-8 and TRBJ2-7, with D possibly matching TRBD1 (6 bases). CDR1 and CDR2 (germline): SGHVS, FQNEAQ. V was shortened by 2 bases and J by 1 base, with 12 bases between the two germline ends. The CDR3 consists of 15 residues. The CDR3 DNA follows: TGTGCCAGCAGCTTACGGACAGAGGTTTCCTACGAGCAGTACTTC. It specifies CASSLRTEVSYEQYF.

The V gene is TRBV18, the J gene TRBJ2-1; the match to TRBD2 covers 10 bases. With V trimmed by 4 bases and J by 6 bases, 6 bases remained unmatched. The CDR3 is 15 amino acids. The germline V gene encodes CDR1 KGHSH and CDR2 LQKENI. The CDR3 spells CASSLASGSVNEQFF. Here the CDR3 DNA reads TGTGCCAGCTCACTAGCTAGCGGGAGCGTCAATGAGCAGTTCTTC.

This chain connects TRBV5-4 to TRBJ2-3, with TRBD1 identical over 10 bases. CDR1 is SGHNT, CDR2 YYREEE, per germline (reference sequence). V shed 3 bases and J 4 bases; nucleotides not matched to a gene: 5. The CDR3 length is 15 residues. DNA of the CDR3: TGTGCCAGCAGCTCCGGGACAGGGGTGGCAGATACGCAGTATTTT. Its translation: CASSSGTGVADTQYF.

The rearrangement joins TRBV6-5 to TRBJ2-3; TRBD1 matches 9 bases. Trimming cost V 6 bases and J 9 bases; bases outside gene matches: 4. Germline values: CDR1 MNHEY, CDR2 SVGAGI. The CDR3 sequence is 12 residues long. The DNA of the CDR3 is TGTGCCAGCAGGACGGGACAGGGAACGCAGTATTTT. Its protein product is CASRTGQGTQYF.

The chain recombines TRBV29-1 with TRBJ2-3, with 14 positions matching TRBD2. Trimming at V came to 3 bases and at J to 2 bases, leaving 4 bases not matched to a gene. Germline CDR1 reads SQVTM; CDR2 reads ANQGSEA. The CDR3 totals 16 residues. For the CDR3, the DNA is TGCAGCGTTGAGGGGACTAGCGGGAGTAACACAGATACGCAGTATTTT. As protein: CSVEGTSGSNTDTQYF.

The chain has TRBV9 and TRBJ1-2, with D unclear. V gave up 3 bases and J gave up 2 bases, with 2 bases separating them. CDR1 is SGDLS, CDR2 YYNGEE, per germline. This CDR3 has 11 amino acids. DNA for the CDR3: TGTGCCAGCAGCGCGAACTATGGCTACACCTTC. This gives the protein CASSANYGYTF.

V usage is TRBV2 and J usage is TRBJ2-4, with D tentatively TRBD2 (6 bases). Germline V gives CDR1 SNHLY, CDR2 FYNNEI. The CDR3 consists of 17 residues. Trimming shortened V by 2 bases and J by 0 bases, and 14 bases separated the two germline ends. The CDR3 spells CASSELAQSIAKNIQYF. DNA for the CDR3: TGTGCCAGCAGTGAACTAGCGCAGAGTATAGCCAAAAACATTCAGTACTTC.

This clone was counted only a few times. The genes are TRBV5-1 and TRBJ2-6; 9 bases are shared with TRBD1. Per the germline V gene, CDR1 is SGHRS and CDR2 is YFSETQ. CDR3 length: 17 amino acids. The ends lost 6 bases at V and 0 bases at J; junction bases unmatched: 7. The CDR3: CASTPGTGSSGANVLTF. The DNA for the CDR3 is TGCGCCAGCACACCCGGGACAGGGTCCTCTGGGGCCAACGTCCTGACTTTC.

The chain carries TRBV4-1 and TRBJ1-6; D is uncertain. The V end was cut by 0 bases, the J end by 0 bases, with 12 bases between. The CDR3 sequence is 18 residues long. Per germline, CDR1 MGHRA and CDR2 YSYEKL. The CDR3 loop reads CASSQELLPSSYNSPLHF. The DNA for the CDR3 is TGCGCCAGCAGCCAAGAGTTGTTGCCGAGCTCCTATAATTCACCCCTCCACTTT.

The chain is built from TRBV27 and TRBJ2-1, with 11 bases aligning to TRBD2. This CDR3 has 16 residues. V gave up 2 bases and J gave up 5 bases; unmatched junction bases: 5. Per germline, CDR1 MNHEY and CDR2 SMNVEV (reference sequence). In DNA form, the CDR3 reads TGTGCCAGCAGTTTACTGGGGACTAGCGGAAACAATGAGCAGTTCTTC. Translating it yields CASSLLGTSGNNEQFF.

V gene TRBV28 combines with J gene TRBJ2-7; D possibly corresponds to TRBD1 (5 bases). CDR1 and CDR2 (germline): MDHEN, SYDVKM. V was cut by 7 bases and J by 4 bases, with 17 bases left in between. CDR3 length equals 14 residues. CDR3 coding DNA: TGTGCCAGCACGAAAAGGGGTGGCCTTTACGAGCAGTACTTC. This translates into CASTKRGGLYEQYF.

This clone has a single count. The V gene is TRBV9, the J gene TRBJ2-6, with 7 bases fitting TRBD1. The CDR3 runs 19 residues. Germline CDR1 and CDR2: SGDLS and YYNGEE. V trimming: 0 bases; J trimming: 0 bases; junction bases outside the gene matches: 9. The CDR3 spells CASSVAGGDSYSGANVLTF. The CDR3 coding sequence is TGTGCCAGCAGCGTAGCAGGGGGAGATTCGTACTCTGGGGCCAACGTCCTGACTTTC.

The CDR3 DNA reads TGTGCCAGCTCACCGGGACTACCCTCCTACGAGCAGTACTTC. Amino acid sequence: CASSPGLPSYEQYF. The V call is TRBV2, the J call TRBJ2-7; 7 bases line up with TRBD2. Trimming removed 8 bases from V and 0 bases from J; junction bases left unmatched: 7. The CDR3 is 14 amino acids. CDR1 is SNHLY and CDR2 is FYNNEI in the germline V gene.

V and J are TRBV9 and TRBJ2-5; 11 bases are shared with TRBD2. V was pared by 0 bases and J by 7 bases, with 8 bases of the junction left unmatched. This CDR3 is 16 amino acids long. From germline, CDR1 is SGDLS and CDR2 YYNGEE. The CDR3 here is CASSVALAGGQGTQYF. The DNA for the CDR3 is TGTGCCAGCAGCGTAGCCCTAGCGGGGGGCCAGGGGACCCAGTACTTC. The entire variable domain, with the rest obtained from reference TRBV9 and TRBJ2-5, is as follows: DSGVTQTPKHLITATGQRVTLRCSPRSGDLSVYWYQQSLDQGLQFLIQYYNGEERAKGNILERFSAQQFPDLHSELNLSSLELGDSALYFCASSVALAGGQGTQYFGPGTRLLVL.

The V call is TRBV7-8, the J call TRBJ2-1; 16 bases are shared with TRBD2. V dropped 6 bases and J dropped 6; count of bases not matched to a gene: 14. This CDR3 is 19 amino acids long. CDR1 is SGHVS, CDR2 FQNEAQ, per germline. CDR3 in amino acids: CASSFPGLAGGVPFNEQFF. The CDR3 coding sequence is TGTGCCAGCAGTTTCCCGGGACTAGCGGGAGGGGTCCCTTTCAATGAGCAGTTCTTC. The full variable domain, its missing parts supplied by reference TRBV7-8 and TRBJ2-1, is GAGVSQSPRYKVAKRGQDVALRCDPISGHVSLFWYQQALGQGPEFLTYFQNEAQLDKSGLPSDRFFAERPEGSVSTLKIQRTQQEDSAVYLCASSFPGLAGGVPFNEQFFGPGTRLTVL.

The chain is built from TRBV9 and TRBJ1-2, with 10 bases lining up with TRBD1. The ends lost 2 bases at V and 8 bases at J; junction bases unmatched: 6. The CDR3 runs 14 residues. Germline V CDR1 and CDR2: SGDLS, YYNGEE. The CDR3 region has the DNA TGTGCCAGCAGCGTGGGGGACAGGGGTCTAGGCTACACCTTC. Translated, it gives CASSVGDRGLGYTF. Variable domain in full (rest from reference TRBV9 and TRBJ1-2): DSGVTQTPKHLITATGQRVTLRCSPRSGDLSVYWYQQSLDQGLQFLIQYYNGEERAKGNILERFSAQQFPDLHSELNLSSLELGDSALYFCASSVGDRGLGYTFGSGTRLTVV.

The genes are TRBV7-8 and TRBJ2-1; 12 bases match TRBD2. V shed 5 bases, J shed 2 bases, and the junction held 4 bases outside the gene matches. The CDR3 runs to 16 residues. Germline V CDR1 and CDR2: SGHVS, FQNEAQ. The CDR3 DNA sequence: TGTGCCAGCAGCCTGCTAGCGGGAGGGGCCTACAATGAGCAGTTCTTC. As protein: CASSLLAGGAYNEQFF. Combining the CDR3 with reference TRBV7-8 and TRBJ2-1 gives the whole variable domain GAGVSQSPRYKVAKRGQDVALRCDPISGHVSLFWYQQALGQGPEFLTYFQNEAQLDKSGLPSDRFFAERPEGSVSTLKIQRTQQEDSAVYLCASSLLAGGAYNEQFFGPGTRLTVL.

The V gene is TRBV2, the J gene TRBJ2-2; D is perhaps TRBD1 (6 bases). Germline V gene lookup returns CDR1 SNHLY and CDR2 FYNNEI. The CDR3 totals 15 residues. V lost 3 bases and J lost 6, with 14 bases in between. In DNA, the CDR3 is TGTGCCAGCAGTGAGTGGGGGCTAGAGGCCGGGGAGCTGTTTTTT. It specifies CASSEWGLEAGELFF. Looking up the rest from reference TRBV2 and TRBJ2-2 gives the full variable domain: EPEVTQTPSHQVTQMGQEVILRCVPISNHLYFYWYRQILGQKVEFLVSFYNNEISEKSEIFDDQFSVERPDGSNFTLKIRSTKLEDSAMYFCASSEWGLEAGELFFGEGSRLTVL.